The clone carrying this T cell receptor beta chain has at least ten counts. It was with unique molecular identifiers that the TCRbeta library was prepared. Each CDR3 protein is one row after TCRdb ran MiXCR on the PCR reads. This table has some 400,000 distinct CDR3 sequences, over 20% appearing once. The source of the sample is a study of T-cell reconstitution after alpha-beta-depleted transplantation in children. V lost 4 bases to trimming and J lost 5 bases, with 14 bases between them. The CDR3 has 14 amino acids. From germline, CDR1 is LNHNV and CDR2 YYDKDF (reference sequence). The chain employs TRBV15 and TRBJ2-5; no clear D. The sequence was collected from a human donor who donated a stem cell graft to a child with acute myeloid leukemia. Sequencing used PBMCs from the stem cell graft donor, obtained from the stem cell graft. The CDR3 sequence is CATSKFDSRETQYF. The CDR3 nucleotides read TGTGCCACCAGCAAGTTCGATTCGCGGGAGACCCAGTACTTC.